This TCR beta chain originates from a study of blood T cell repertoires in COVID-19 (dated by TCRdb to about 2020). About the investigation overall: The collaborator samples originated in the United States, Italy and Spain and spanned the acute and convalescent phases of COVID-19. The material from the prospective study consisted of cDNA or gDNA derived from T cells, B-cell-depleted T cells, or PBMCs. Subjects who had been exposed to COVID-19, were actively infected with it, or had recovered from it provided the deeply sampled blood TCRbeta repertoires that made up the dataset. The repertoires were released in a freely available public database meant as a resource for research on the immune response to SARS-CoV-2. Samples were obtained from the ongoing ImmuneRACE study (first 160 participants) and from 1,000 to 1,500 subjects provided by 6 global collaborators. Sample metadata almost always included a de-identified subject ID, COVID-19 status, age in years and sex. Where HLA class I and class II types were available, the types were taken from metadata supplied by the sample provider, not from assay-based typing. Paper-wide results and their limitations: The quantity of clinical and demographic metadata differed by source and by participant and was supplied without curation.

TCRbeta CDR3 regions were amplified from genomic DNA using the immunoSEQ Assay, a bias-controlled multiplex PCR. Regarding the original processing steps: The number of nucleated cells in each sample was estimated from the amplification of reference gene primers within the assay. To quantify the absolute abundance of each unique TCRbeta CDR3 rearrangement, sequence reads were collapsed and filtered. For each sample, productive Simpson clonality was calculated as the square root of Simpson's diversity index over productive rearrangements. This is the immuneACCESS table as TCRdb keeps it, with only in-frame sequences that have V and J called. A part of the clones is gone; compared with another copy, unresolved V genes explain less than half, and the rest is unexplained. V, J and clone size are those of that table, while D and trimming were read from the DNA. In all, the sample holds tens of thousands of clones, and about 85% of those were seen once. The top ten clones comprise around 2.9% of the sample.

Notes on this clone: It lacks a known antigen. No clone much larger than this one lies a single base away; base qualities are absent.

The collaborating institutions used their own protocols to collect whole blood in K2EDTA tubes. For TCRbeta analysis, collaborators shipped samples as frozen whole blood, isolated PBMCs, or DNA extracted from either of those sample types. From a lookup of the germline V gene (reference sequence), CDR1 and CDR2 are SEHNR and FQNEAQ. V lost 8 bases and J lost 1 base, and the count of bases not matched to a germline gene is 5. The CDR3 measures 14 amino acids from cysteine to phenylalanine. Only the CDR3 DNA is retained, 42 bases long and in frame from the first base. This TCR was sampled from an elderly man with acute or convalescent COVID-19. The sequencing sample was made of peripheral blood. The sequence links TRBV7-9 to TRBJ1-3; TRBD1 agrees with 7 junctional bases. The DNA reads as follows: TGTGCCAGCCAGACAGGGCGGTCTGGAAACACCATATATTTT. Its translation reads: CASQTGRSGNTIYF.